The following is a T cell receptor (beta chain) sequence with its context. Both 60 Vbeta primers and 13 Jbeta primers went into the PCR. The repertoire was sequenced with immunoSEQ multiplex PCR; TCRdb's copy has only in-frame clones and lacks some. The sample has around 200,000 clones, 80% seen once. This specimen belongs to a study of cytomegalovirus exposure and HLA in healthy donors. Material for sequencing was PBMCs. This clonotype was sampled from a boy aged 5-17 years in good health and CMV-seronegative.

The CDR3 loop is CASSPFIAGAYEQFF. In DNA, the CDR3 is TGTGCCAGCAGCCCGTTTATCGCGGGGGCCTACGAGCAGTTCTTC. The rearrangement uses TRBV5-4 and TRBJ2-7; D perhaps matches TRBD2 (7 bases). TRBJ2-1 explains the end of the DNA better; the J call may be wrong. Per germline, CDR1 SGHNT and CDR2 YYREEE (reference sequence). This CDR3 has 15 amino acids.